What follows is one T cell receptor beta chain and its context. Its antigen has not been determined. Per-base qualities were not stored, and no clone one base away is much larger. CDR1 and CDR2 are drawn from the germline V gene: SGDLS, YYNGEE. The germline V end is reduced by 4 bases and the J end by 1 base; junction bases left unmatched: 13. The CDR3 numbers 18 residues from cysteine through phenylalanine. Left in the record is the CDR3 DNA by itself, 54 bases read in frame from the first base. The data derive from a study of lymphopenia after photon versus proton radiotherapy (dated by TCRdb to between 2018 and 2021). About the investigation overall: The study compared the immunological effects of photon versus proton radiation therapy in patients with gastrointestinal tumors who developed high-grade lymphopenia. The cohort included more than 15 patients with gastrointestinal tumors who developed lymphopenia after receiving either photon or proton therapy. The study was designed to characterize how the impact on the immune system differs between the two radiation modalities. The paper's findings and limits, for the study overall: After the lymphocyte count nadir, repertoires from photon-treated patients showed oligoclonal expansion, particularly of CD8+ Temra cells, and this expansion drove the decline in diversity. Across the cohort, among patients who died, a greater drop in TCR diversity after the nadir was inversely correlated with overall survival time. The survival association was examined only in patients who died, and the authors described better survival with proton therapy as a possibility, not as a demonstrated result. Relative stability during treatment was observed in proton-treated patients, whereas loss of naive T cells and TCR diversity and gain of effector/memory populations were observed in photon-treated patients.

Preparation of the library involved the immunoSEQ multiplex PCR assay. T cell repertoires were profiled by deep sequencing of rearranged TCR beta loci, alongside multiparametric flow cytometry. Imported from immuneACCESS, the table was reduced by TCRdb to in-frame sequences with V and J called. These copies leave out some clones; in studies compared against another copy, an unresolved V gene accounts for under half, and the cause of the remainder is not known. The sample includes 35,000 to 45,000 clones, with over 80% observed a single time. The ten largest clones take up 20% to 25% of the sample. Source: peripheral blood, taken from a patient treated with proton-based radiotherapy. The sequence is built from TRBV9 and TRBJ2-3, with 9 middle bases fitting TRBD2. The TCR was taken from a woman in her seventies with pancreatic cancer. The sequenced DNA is TGTGCCAGCAGCATCCAGGCGGGAGGGCCTATGGGCACAGATACGCAGTATTTT. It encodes CASSIQAGGPMGTDTQYF. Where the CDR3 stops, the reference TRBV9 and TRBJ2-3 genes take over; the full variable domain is DSGVTQTPKHLITATGQRVTLRCSPRSGDLSVYWYQQSLDQGLQFLIQYYNGEERAKGNILERFSAQQFPDLHSELNLSSLELGDSALYFCASSIQAGGPMGTDTQYFGPGTRLTVL.